This entry concerns a single TCR beta chain. The data originate from a study of T cell responses to AZD1222 COVID-19 vaccine. This CDR3 has 16 amino acids. Germline trimming cut 2 bases from V and 4 bases from J; bases unmatched to any gene: 9. Germline V gene lookup returns CDR1 MNHEY and CDR2 SVGAGI. Produced via immunoSEQ multiplex PCR; TCRdb's table is partial and in-frame only. The repertoire holds over 40,000 clones, about 81% seen once, with roughly 30% in the top ten. Sequencing was performed on peripheral blood, taken on day 0 of AZD1222 vaccination. V is TRBV6-5 and J is TRBJ1-1, with 8 bases lining up with TRBD1. The sequence was obtained from an adult in good health. DNA of the CDR3: TGTGCCAGCAGTTACGGACAGGGCACGTCGGGCACTGAAGCTTTCTTT. Translating gives CASSYGQGTSGTEAFF.